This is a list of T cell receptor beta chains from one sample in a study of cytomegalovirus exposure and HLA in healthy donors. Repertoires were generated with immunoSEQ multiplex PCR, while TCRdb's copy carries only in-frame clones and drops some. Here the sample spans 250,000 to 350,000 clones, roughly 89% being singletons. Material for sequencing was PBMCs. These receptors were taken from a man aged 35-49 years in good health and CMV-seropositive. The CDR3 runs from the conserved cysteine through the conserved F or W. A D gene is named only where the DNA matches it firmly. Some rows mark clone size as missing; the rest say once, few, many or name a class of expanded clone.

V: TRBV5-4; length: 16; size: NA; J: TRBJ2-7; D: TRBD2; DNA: TGTGCCAGCAGCATCGGGGGAGGGAGGGTTTCCTACGAGCAGTACTTC; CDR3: CASSIGGGRVSYEQYF
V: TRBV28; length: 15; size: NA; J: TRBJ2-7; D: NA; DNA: TGTGCCAGCAACGTAGGTGGGGAGGTGACCTACGAGCAGTACTTC; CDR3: CASNVGGEVTYEQYF
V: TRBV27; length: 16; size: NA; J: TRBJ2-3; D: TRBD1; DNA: TGTGCCAGCAGTCCCCGGACAGGAAAAAGCACAGATACGCAGTATTTT; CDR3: CASSPRTGKSTDTQYF
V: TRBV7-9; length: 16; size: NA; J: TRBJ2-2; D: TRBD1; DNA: TGTGCCAGCAGCGCACGACAGGGGGCGACCACCGGGGAGCTGTTTTTT; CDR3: CASSARQGATTGELFF
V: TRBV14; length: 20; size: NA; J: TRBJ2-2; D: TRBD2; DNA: TGTGCCAGCAGCCAAGTTCGGGGACTAGCGGGACACTGGGCACCCGGGGAGCTGTTTTTT; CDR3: CASSQVRGLAGHWAPGELFF
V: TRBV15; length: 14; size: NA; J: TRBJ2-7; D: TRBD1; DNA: TGTGCCACCAGCAGAGGGGACAGGGTGCCCGAGCAGTACTTC; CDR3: CATSRGDRVPEQYF
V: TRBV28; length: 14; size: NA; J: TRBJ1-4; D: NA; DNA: TGTGCCAGCAGGACCTCCCGGGTTGTTGAAAAACTGTTTTTT; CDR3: CASRTSRVVEKLFF
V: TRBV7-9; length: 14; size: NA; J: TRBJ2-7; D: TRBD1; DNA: TGTGCCAGCAGCCCTAACAGGGGTACGGGCGAGCAGTACTTC; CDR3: CASSPNRGTGEQYF
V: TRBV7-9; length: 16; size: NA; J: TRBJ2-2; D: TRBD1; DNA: TGTGCCAGCAGCTTAGAGATCAGGGGGTCCACCGGGGAGCTGTTTTTT; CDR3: CASSLEIRGSTGELFF
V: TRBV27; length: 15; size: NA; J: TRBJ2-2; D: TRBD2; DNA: TGTGCCAGCAGTTTAGGGACTAGCGGAACCGGGGAGCTGTTTTTT; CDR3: CASSLGTSGTGELFF
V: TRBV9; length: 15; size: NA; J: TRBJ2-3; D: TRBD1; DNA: TGTGCCAGCAGCGTAGCGGGACAGGGGATGGATACGCAGTATTTT; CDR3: CASSVAGQGMDTQYF
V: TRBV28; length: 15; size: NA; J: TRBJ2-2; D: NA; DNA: TGTGCCAGCAGTTTAGGGGGCTCGAACACCGGGGAGCTGTTTTTT; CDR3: CASSLGGSNTGELFF
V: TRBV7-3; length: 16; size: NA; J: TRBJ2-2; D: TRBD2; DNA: TGTGCCAGCACCTCAAACTCGGGCGGGAGCACCGGGGAGCTGTTTTTT; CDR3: CASTSNSGGSTGELFF
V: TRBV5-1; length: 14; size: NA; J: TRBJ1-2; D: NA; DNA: TGCGCCAGCAGCTTGGCGGGGGGGGACTATGGCTACACCTTC; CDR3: CASSLAGGDYGYTF
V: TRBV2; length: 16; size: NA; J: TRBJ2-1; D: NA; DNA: TGTGCCAGCAGTGAGCGAGGGCAAGGTTTTGACAATGAGCAGTTCTTC; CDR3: CASSERGQGFDNEQFF
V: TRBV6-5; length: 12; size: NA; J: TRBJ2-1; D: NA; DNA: TGTGCCAGCAGTCGATCGGGTAATGAGCAGTTCTTC; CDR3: CASSRSGNEQFF
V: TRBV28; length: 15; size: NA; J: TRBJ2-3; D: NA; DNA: TGTGCCAGCAGTTTAGGGGAGGAGAGCACAGATACGCAGTATTTT; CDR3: CASSLGEESTDTQYF
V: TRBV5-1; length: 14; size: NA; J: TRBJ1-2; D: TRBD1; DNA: TGCGCCAGCAGCTTGGACCAGGGGGCCGGTGGCTACACCTTC; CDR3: CASSLDQGAGGYTF
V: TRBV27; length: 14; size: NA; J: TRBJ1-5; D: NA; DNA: TGTGCCAGCAGCCCCGGATCCGAGGGTCAGCCCCAGCATTTT; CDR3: CASSPGSEGQPQHF
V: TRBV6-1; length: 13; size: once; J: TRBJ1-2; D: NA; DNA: TGTGCCAGCAAAAGGACAGCCGCCTATGGCTACACCTTC; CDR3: CASKRTAAYGYTF
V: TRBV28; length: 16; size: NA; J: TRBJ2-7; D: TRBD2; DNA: TGTGCCAGCCTTGGGACTAGCGGGTATAGCTCCTACGAGCAGTACTTC; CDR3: CASLGTSGYSSYEQYF
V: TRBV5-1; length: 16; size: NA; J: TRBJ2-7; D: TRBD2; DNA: TGCGCCAGCAGCTTGTTGGTGGGAGGGCCGGCCTACGAGCAGTACTTC; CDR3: CASSLLVGGPAYEQYF